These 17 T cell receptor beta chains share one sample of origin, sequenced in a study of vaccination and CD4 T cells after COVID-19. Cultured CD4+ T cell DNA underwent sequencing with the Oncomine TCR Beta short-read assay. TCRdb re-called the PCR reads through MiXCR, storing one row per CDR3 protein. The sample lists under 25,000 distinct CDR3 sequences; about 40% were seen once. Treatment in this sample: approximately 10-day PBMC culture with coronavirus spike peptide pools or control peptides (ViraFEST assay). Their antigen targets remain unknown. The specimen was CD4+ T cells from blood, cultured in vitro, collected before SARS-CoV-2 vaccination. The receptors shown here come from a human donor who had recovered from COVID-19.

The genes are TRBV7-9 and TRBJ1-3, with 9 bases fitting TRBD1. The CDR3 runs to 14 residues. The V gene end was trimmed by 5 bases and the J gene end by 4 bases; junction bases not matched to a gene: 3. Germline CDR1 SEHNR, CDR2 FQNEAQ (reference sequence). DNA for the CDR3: TGTGCCAGCAGCCCGACAGGGGGAGGAAACACCATATATTTT. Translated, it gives CASSPTGGGNTIYF.

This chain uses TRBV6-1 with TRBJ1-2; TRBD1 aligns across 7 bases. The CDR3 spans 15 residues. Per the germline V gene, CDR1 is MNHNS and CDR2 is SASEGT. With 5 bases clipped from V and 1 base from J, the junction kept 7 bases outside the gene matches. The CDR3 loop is CASSRGQVLNYGYTF. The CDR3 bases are TGTGCCAGCAGTCGCGGACAGGTGCTTAACTATGGCTACACCTTC.

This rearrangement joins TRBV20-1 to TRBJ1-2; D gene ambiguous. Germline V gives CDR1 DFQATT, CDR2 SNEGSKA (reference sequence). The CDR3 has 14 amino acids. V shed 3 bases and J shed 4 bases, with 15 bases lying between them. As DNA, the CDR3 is TGCAGTGCTAGGCAGGATCAGGTCCTCTATGGCTACACCTTC. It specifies CSARQDQVLYGYTF.

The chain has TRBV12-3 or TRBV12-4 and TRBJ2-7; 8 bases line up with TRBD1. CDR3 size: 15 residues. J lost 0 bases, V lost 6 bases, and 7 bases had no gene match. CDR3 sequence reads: CASRRDRGSSYEQYF. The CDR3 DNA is TGTGCCAGCAGACGTGACAGGGGTAGCTCCTACGAGCAGTACTTC.

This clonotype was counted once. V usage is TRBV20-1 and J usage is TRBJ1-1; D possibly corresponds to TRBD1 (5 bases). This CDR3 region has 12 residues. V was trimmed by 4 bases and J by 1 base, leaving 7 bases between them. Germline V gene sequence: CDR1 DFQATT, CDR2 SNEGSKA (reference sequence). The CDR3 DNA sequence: TGCAGTGCTACCGGGGGGAACACTGAAGCTTTCTTT. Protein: CSATGGNTEAFF.

DNA for the CDR3: TGTGCCAGCAGCTCCGGACTAGCGGGGACGGGTGAGCAGTTCTTC. It specifies CASSSGLAGTGEQFF. V is TRBV7-7 and J is TRBJ2-1, with 12 positions matching TRBD2. The CDR3 has 15 residues. Germline loops: CDR1 SSHAT, CDR2 FNYEAQ (reference sequence). The J segment lost 9 bases and the V segment lost 4 bases, leaving 7 bases of the junction unmatched.

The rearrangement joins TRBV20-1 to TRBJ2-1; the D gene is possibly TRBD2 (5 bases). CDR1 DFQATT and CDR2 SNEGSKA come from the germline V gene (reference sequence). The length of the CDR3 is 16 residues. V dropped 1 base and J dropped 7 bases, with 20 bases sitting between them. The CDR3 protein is CSARASGGVGWNEQFF. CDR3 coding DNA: TGCAGTGCTAGAGCCTCAGGAGGAGTAGGGTGGAATGAGCAGTTCTTC.

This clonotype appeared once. The CDR3 spells CARSLTGPGTFKDEQYF. As DNA, the CDR3 is TGTGCCAGAAGCTTGACTGGACCCGGGACCTTCAAGGACGAGCAGTACTTC. V usage is TRBV5-3 and J usage is TRBJ2-7; TRBD1 or TRBD2 may be the D gene (5 bases each). TRBV5-3 is recorded as an ORF, its role being uncertain. This CDR3 is built from 17 residues. Trimming stripped 1 base from V and 5 bases from J, with 22 bases between.

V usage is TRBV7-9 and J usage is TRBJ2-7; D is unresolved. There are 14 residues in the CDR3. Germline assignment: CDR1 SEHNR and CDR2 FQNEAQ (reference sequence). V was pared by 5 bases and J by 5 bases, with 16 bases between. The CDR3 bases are TGTGCCAGCAGCCATACTTACCCGTCCGACGAGCAGTACTTC. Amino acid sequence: CASSHTYPSDEQYF. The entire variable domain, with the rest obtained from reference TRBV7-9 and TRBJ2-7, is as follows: DTGVSQNPRHKITKRGQNVTFRCDPISEHNRLYWYRQTLGQGPEFLTYFQNEAQLEKSRLLSDRFSAERPKGSFSTLEIQRTEQGDSAMYLCASSHTYPSDEQYFGPGTRLTVT.

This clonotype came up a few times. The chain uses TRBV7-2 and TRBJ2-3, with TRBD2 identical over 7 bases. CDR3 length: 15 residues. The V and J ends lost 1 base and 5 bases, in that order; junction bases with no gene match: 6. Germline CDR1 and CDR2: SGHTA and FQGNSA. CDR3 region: CASSLGSGEVDTQYF. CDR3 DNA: TGTGCCAGCAGCTTAGGAAGCGGGGAAGTAGATACGCAGTATTTT.

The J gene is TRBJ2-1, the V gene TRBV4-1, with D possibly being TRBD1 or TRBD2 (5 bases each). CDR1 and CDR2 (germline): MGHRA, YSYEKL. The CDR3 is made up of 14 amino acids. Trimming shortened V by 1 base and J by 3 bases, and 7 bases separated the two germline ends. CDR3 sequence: CASSQGGDYNEQFF. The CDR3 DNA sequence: TGCGCCAGCAGCCAAGGAGGGGACTACAATGAGCAGTTCTTC.

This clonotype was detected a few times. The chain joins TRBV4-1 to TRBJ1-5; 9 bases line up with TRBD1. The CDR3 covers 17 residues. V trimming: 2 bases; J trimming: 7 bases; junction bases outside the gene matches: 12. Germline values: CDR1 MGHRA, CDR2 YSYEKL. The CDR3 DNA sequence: TGCGCCAGCAGCCAACTGGGGTTGGGGACAGGGATACAGCCCCAGCATTTT. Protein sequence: CASSQLGLGTGIQPQHF.

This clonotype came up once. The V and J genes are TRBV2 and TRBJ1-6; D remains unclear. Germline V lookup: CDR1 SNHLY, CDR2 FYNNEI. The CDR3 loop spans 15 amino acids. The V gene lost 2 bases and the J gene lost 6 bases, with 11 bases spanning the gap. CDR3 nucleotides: TGTGCCAGCAGTGAACGGCAGGCTATTAATTCACCCCTCCACTTT. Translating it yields CASSERQAINSPLHF.

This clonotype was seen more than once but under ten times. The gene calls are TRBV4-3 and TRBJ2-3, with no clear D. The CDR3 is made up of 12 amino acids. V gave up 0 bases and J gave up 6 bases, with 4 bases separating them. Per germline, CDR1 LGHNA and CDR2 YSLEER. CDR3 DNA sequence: TGCGCCAGCAGCCAAGACCGGGATACGCAGTATTTT. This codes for CASSQDRDTQYF.

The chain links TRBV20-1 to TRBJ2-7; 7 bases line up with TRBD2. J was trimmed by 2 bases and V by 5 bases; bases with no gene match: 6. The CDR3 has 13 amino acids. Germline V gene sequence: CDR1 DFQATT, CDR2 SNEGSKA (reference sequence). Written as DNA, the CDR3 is TGCAGTGCTCCTTATCGGGGGGCCTACGAGCAGTACTTC. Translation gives CSAPYRGAYEQYF.

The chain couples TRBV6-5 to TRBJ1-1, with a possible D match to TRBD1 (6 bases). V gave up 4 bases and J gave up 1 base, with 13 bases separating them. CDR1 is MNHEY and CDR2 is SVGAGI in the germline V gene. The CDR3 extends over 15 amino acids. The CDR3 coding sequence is TGTGCCAGCAGTTCTACAGGGTCAGGGAACACTGAAGCTTTCTTT. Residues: CASSSTGSGNTEAFF.

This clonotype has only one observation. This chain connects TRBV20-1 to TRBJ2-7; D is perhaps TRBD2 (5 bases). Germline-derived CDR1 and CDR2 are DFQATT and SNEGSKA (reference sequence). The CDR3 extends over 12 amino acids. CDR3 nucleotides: TGCAGCGCCCAGGTCCACGGAGGCGAGCAGTACTTC. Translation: CSAQVHGGEQYF.